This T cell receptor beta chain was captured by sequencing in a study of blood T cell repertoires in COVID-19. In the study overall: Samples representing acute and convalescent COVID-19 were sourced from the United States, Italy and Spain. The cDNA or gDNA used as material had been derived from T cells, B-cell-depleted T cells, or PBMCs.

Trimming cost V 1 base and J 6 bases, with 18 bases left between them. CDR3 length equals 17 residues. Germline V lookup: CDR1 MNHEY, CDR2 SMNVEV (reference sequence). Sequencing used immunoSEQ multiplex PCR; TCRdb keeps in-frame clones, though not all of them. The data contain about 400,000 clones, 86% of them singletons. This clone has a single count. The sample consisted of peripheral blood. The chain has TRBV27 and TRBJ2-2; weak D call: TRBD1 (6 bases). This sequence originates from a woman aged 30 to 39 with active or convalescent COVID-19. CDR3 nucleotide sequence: TGTGCCAGCAGTTTATATGCCCCAGGGGAATCACCCGGGGAGCTGTTTTTT. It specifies CASSLYAPGESPGELFF.